This TCR beta chain stems from a study of blood T cell repertoires in COVID-19. This clone was seen once. V shed 0 bases, J shed 5 bases, and the junction held 13 bases outside the gene matches. The CDR3 is 18 residues long. From germline, CDR1 is WNHNN and CDR2 SYGVQD (reference sequence). As processed by the authors: Quantification of nucleated cells was approximated via reference gene primer amplification. TCRdb keeps only in-frame clones here, not all; method: immunoSEQ multiplex PCR. The V and J calls and clone size were taken over from that table, and D and trimming were inferred from the DNA. The sample shows roughly 250,000 clones, approximately 83% of them seen only once.

The chain employs TRBV10-1 and TRBJ2-3; 8 nucleotides line up with TRBD1. The receptor was derived from a woman older than 75 with acute or convalescent COVID-19. Sequenced: peripheral blood. The CDR3 DNA sequence: TGCGCCAGCAGTGAGTCACCGAGCAGGGGGCGCCCGAAAGATACGCAGTATTTT. Its protein product is CASSESPSRGRPKDTQYF.